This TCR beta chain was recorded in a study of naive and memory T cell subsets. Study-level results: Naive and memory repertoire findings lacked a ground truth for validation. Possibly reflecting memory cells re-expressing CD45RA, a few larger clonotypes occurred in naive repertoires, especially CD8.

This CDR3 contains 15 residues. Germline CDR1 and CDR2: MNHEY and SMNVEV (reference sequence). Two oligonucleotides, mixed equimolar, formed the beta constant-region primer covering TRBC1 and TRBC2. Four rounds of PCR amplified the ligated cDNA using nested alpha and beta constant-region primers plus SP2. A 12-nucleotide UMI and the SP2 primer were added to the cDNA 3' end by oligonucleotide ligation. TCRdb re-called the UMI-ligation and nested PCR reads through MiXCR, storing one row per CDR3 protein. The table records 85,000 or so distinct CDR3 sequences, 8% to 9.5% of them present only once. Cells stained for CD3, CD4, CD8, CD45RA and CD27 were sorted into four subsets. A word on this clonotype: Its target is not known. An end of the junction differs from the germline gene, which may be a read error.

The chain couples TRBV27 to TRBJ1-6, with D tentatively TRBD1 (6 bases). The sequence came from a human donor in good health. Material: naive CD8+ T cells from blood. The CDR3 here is CVSSTGSSYNSPLHF. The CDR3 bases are TGTGTCAGCAGTACAGGGAGCTCCTATAATTCACCCCTCCACTTT.